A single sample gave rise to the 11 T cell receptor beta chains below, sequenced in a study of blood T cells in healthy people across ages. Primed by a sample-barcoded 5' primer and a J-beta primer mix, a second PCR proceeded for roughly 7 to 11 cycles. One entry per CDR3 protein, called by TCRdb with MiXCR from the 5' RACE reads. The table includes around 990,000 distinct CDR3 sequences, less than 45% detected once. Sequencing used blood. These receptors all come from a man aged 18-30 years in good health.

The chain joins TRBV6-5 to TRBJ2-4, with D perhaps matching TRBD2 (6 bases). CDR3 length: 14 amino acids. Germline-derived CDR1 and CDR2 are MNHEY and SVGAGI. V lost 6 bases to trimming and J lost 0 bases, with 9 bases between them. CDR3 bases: TGTGCCAGCAGAAGGGGACTAGCCAAAAACATTCAGTACTTC. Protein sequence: CASRRGLAKNIQYF.

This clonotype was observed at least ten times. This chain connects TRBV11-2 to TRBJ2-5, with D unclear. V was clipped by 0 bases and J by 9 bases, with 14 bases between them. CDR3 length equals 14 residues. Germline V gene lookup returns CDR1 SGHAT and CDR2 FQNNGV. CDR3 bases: TGTGCCAGCAGCTTAGATCCCACGTTTAGACCCCAGTACTTC. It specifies CASSLDPTFRPQYF.

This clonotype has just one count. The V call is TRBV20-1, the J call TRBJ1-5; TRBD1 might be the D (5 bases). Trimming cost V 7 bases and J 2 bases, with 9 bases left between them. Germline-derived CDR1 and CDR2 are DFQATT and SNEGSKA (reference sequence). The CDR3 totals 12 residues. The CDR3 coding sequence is TGCAGTGTTCCGGGGGGCAATCAGCCCCAGCATTTT. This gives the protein CSVPGGNQPQHF.

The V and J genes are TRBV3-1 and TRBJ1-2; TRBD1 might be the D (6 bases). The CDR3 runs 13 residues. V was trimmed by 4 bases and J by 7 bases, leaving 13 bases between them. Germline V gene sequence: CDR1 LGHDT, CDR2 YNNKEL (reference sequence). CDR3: CASSLPGAPGYTF. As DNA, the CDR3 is TGTGCCAGCAGCCTGCCAGGGGCCCCTGGCTACACCTTC.

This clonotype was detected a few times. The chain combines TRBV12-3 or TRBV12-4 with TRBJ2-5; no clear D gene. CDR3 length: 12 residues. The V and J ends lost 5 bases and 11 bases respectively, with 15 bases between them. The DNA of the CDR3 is TGTGCCAGCAGTGACAACGCCCCCCAGCAGTACTTC. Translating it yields CASSDNAPQQYF.

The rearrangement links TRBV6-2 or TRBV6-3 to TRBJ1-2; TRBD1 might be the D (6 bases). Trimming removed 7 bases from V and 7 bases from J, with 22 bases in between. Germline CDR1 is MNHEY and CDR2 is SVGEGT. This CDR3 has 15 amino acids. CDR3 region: CASTHRSGAYSGYTF. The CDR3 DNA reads TGTGCCAGCACTCACCGCTCGGGGGCCTACAGTGGCTACACCTTC.

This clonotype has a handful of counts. The CDR3 nucleotides read TGTGCCACCAGCAGAGGTCAACAGGGGCCCGGGGGAATTCAGTTCTTC. It translates to CATSRGQQGPGGIQFF. The chain recombines TRBV15 with TRBJ2-1; a possible D gene is TRBD1 (7 bases). The CDR3 loop spans 16 amino acids. The V gene's germline CDR1 is LNHNV and CDR2 YYDKDF (reference sequence). Trimming left V 1 base short and J 13 bases short, with 23 bases between.

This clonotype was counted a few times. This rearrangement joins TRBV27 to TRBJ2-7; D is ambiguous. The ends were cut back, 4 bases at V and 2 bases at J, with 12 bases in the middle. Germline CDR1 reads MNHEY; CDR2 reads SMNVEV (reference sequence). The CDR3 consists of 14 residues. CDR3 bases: TGTGCCAGCAGTTGGGCAGTATCGGCCTACGAGCAGTACTTC. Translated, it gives CASSWAVSAYEQYF.

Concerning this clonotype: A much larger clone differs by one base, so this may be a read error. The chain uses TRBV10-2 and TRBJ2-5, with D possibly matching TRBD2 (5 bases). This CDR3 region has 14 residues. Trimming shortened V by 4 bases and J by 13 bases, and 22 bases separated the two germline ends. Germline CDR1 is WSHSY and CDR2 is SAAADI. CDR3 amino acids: CASSARGPSYERYF. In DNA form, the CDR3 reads TGCGCCAGCAGTGCTCGAGGGCCATCCTACGAGCGGTACTTC.

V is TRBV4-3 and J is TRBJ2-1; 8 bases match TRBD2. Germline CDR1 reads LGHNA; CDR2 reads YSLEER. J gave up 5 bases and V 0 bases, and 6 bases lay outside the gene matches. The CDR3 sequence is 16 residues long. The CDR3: CASSQELAGHNNEQFF. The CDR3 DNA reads TGCGCCAGCAGCCAAGAGCTAGCGGGTCACAACAATGAGCAGTTCTTC.

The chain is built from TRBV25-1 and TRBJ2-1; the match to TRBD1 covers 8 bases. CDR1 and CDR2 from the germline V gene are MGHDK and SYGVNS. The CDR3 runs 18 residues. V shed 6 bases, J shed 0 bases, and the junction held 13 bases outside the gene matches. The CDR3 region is CASSGDRRAVSSYNEQFF. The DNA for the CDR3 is TGTGCCAGCAGCGGGGACAGGCGTGCCGTAAGCTCCTACAATGAGCAGTTCTTC.